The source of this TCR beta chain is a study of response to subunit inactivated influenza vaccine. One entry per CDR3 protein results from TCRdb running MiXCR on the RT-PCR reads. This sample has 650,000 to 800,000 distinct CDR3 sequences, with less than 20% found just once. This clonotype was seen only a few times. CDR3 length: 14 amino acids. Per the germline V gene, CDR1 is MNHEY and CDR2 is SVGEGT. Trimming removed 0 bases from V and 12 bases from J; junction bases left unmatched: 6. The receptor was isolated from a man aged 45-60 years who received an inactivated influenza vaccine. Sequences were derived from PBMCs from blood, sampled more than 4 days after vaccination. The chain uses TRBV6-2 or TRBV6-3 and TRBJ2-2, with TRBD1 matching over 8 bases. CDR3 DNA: TGTGCCAGCAGTTACTCGGAGCAGGGGGCCCAGCTGTTTTTT. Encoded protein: CASSYSEQGAQLFF.